A single T cell receptor beta chain is shown here with its context. The antigen is undetermined. This specimen comes from a study of blood T cells in healthy people across ages. Findings and limits, study-wide: No conclusive comparison of naive versus antigen-experienced cells was possible with unsorted PBMCs. Across the age range, TCR beta diversity per million T cells fell in a roughly linear way.

It was with a sample-barcoded 5' primer and a J-beta primer mix that a second PCR of about 7 to 12 cycles was run. MiXCR, run by TCRdb on the 5' RACE reads, gives a single entry per CDR3 protein. The sample yields 550,000 to 800,000 distinct CDR3 sequences, around 20% seen once. The germline V and J ends were trimmed by 4 bases and 5 bases, with 6 bases remaining between them. Per the germline V gene, CDR1 is DFQATT and CDR2 is SNEGSKA (reference sequence). This CDR3 has 11 amino acids. Total RNA was extracted at no less than 6 micrograms per sample. This TCR was recovered from a man between 65 and 85 years old in good health. The specimen sequenced was blood. This rearrangement joins TRBV20-1 to TRBJ2-1; D is unresolved. The CDR3 here is CSANPNNEQFF. CDR3 DNA sequence: TGCAGTGCTAATCCCAACAATGAGCAGTTCTTC.